This TCR beta chain emerged from a study of cytomegalovirus exposure and HLA in healthy donors. The primer mix had 60 Vbeta and 13 Jbeta primers. Clones were sequenced by immunoSEQ multiplex PCR, and TCRdb holds only the in-frame ones, with some missing. The sample lists approximately 100,000 clones; approximately 86% were seen once. To note about this clone: Its antigen is not known.

Study conclusions and caveats: TCR beta V segments were, for the most part, productive about 90% or about 30% of the time in an earlier analysis. As a later analysis showed, a missense DCLRE1C variant was linked to trimming of TCR beta V- and J-genes.

The sequence was obtained from a man aged 25-40 years in good health and CMV-seropositive. Sequencing was performed on PBMCs.

CDR3 coding DNA: TGCGCCAGCAGCTTGTCCACTCTCGCAGATACGCAGTATTTT. Translated, it gives CASSLSTLADTQYF. This chain joins TRBV5-1 and TRBJ2-3; D unclear. CDR1 and CDR2 from the germline V gene are SGHRS and YFSETQ. Trimming removed 1 base from V and 4 bases from J, with 10 bases in between. The CDR3 is made up of 14 amino acids.